The rows below give T cell receptor beta chains drawn from one sample of a study of T cells in Graves' hyperthyroidism and ophthalmopathy. A single record per CDR3 protein comes from TCRdb applying MiXCR to the multiplex PCR reads. The data contain around 370,000 distinct CDR3 sequences, 15% to 20% of them singletons. The sample comprised blood. The receptors were sampled from a man younger than 35 with Graves' ophthalmopathy. Both conserved end residues are part of each CDR3. A D gene is named only where the DNA matches it firmly. Clone size is stated in some rows and not others, as once, few, many or a class when expanded.

clone_size	d_call	v_call	j_call	cdr3_nt	cdr3_aa
few	TRBD1	TRBV12-3/TRBV12-4	TRBJ2-2	TGTGCCAGCAGTTCCGGGACAGGGGGTCCCGGGGAGCTGTTTTTT	CASSSGTGGPGELFF
-	TRBD1	TRBV12-3/TRBV12-4	TRBJ2-2	TGTGCCAGCACTAAGGACAGGGACGGAACCGGGGAGCTGTTTTTT	CASTKDRDGTGELFF
-	-	TRBV24-1	TRBJ2-3	TGTGCCACAGGTCTTCGAGGGACAGATACGCAGTATTTT	CATGLRGTDTQYF
many	TRBD1	TRBV7-9	TRBJ2-3	TGTGCCAGCACCACCTTTGGGACAGGGGGTACAGATACGCAGTATTTT	CASTTFGTGGTDTQYF
few	-	TRBV25-1	TRBJ2-4	TGTGCCAGCAGAGACAGTGCGGACATTCAGTACTTC	CASRDSADIQYF
many	-	TRBV11-2	TRBJ2-3	TGTGCCAGCAGCTTTCCGTCGGGGGCCAAGGGGGATACGCAGTATTTT	CASSFPSGAKGDTQYF
-	TRBD1	TRBV27	TRBJ1-4	TGTGCCAGCAGTTCCGGGACAGGACGACTTAATGAAAAACTGTTTTTT	CASSSGTGRLNEKLFF
few	TRBD2	TRBV20-1	TRBJ2-1	TGCAGTGCTAGAGGTTCTAGCGGGGGACACCATGGGCAGTTCTTC	CSARGSSGGHHGQFF
many	-	TRBV5-1	TRBJ2-1	TGCGCCAGCAGCTCCGACCCGTTGGGGAATGAGCAGTTCTTC	CASSSDPLGNEQFF
many	-	TRBV3-1	TRBJ1-1	TGTGCCAGCAGCCCCTGGGGAGAGAACACTGAAGCTTTCTTT	CASSPWGENTEAFF
many	TRBD1	TRBV3-1	TRBJ1-1	TGTGCCAGCAGCCAGGGGACAGCATCAACTACTGAAGCTTTCTTT	CASSQGTASTTEAFF
many	-	TRBV27	TRBJ1-1	TGTGCCAGCAGTCCCGCCTGGGGACCGAACACTGAAGCTTTCTTT	CASSPAWGPNTEAFF
many	-	TRBV11-2	TRBJ2-7	TGTGCCAGCAGCTTAAGGGGCCGGGACTCGTTCTACGAGCAGTACTTC	CASSLRGRDSFYEQYF
many	TRBD2	TRBV20-1	TRBJ2-7	TGCAGTGATACCGGGACTAGCGGGGGGGCGCAGTACTTC	CSDTGTSGGAQYF
few	TRBD1	TRBV7-6	TRBJ2-1	TGTGCCAGCAGCCCACAGACAGGGAGTCTCGAGCAGCTCTTC	CASSPQTGSLEQLF
once	-	TRBV9	TRBJ2-3	TGTGCCAGCAGCGTAGTCGGGGCCAGCACAGATACGCAGTATTTT	CASSVVGASTDTQYF
few	-	TRBV27	TRBJ2-7	TGTGCCAGCAGTTTACGAGAACAATACGAGCAGTACTTC	CASSLREQYEQYF
many	-	TRBV18	TRBJ1-1	TGTGCCAGCTCACCCCGACTTAAGACTGAAGCTTTCTTT	CASSPRLKTEAFF
-	-	TRBV29-1	TRBJ2-1	TGCAGCGTTGAAGGGGGTATCTCCTACAATGAGCAGTTCTTC	CSVEGGISYNEQFF
many	-	TRBV6-1	TRBJ1-1	TGTGCCAGCAGTGGCGGTCCGACAGGGAACACTGAAGCTTTCTTT	CASSGGPTGNTEAFF
once	-	TRBV6-2/TRBV6-3	TRBJ1-4	TGTGCCAGCAGGTCCCCCATTGAAAAACCGTTTTTT	CASRSPIEKPFF
many	-	TRBV3-1	TRBJ1-1	TGTGCCAGCAGCCAAAAGTCGAACACTGAAGCTTTCTTT	CASSQKSNTEAFF
-	TRBD1	TRBV16	TRBJ1-1	TGTGCCAGCAGCCCAACACAGGGGATGAACACTGAAGCTTTCTTT	CASSPTQGMNTEAFF
many	-	TRBV20-1	TRBJ2-7	TGCAGTGCCCCCGACTCCGTCTCCTACGAGCAGTACTTC	CSAPDSVSYEQYF
few	-	TRBV19	TRBJ1-5	TGTGCCAGTTTCGGTGGCAGTACCTTTGCTCAATTCCACAATCAGCCCCAGCATTTT	CASFGGSTFAQFHNQPQHF
few	-	TRBV12-3/TRBV12-4	TRBJ2-2	TGTGCCAGCAGTTTTGCGGGGACCGGGGAGCTGTTTTTT	CASSFAGTGELFF
few	TRBD1	TRBV27	TRBJ1-6	TGTGCCAGCAGTCAATGGGACAGGCGCTCCTATAATTCACCCCTCCACTTT	CASSQWDRRSYNSPLHF
many	TRBD2	TRBV6-1	TRBJ2-3	TGTGCCAGCAGTGTCGACGGGGGGAGCACAGATACGCAGTATTTT	CASSVDGGSTDTQYF
-	-	TRBV5-1	TRBJ2-7	TGCGCCAGCAGCACGGGACTCGAGCAGTACTTC	CASSTGLEQYF
many	-	TRBV10-3	TRBJ1-2	TGTGCCATCAGTGAGCCGGCCACAACTAACTATGGCTACACCTTC	CAISEPATTNYGYTF
-	-	TRBV5-8	TRBJ1-5	TGTGCCAGCAGCTTGGCCTGGGAGGGAGGCCAGCCCCAGCATTTT	CASSLAWEGGQPQHF
-	-	TRBV12-3/TRBV12-4	TRBJ1-5	TGTGCCAGCAGTCCAGGTGGTCCCGGCCAGCCCCAGCATTTT	CASSPGGPGQPQHF
many	-	TRBV11-2	TRBJ1-2	TGTGCCAGCAGCTTAGATCGCGCAGGGATACTTAACTATGGCTACACCTTC	CASSLDRAGILNYGYTF
-	-	TRBV19	TRBJ2-1	TGTGCCAGTAGTGCCAGGGTTGATGAGCAGTTCTTC	CASSARVDEQFF
many	-	TRBV12-3/TRBV12-4	TRBJ1-2	TGTGCCAGCAGTTTTGGGCCACCTGACTATGGCTACACCTTC	CASSFGPPDYGYTF
many	TRBD1	TRBV5-1	TRBJ2-7	TGCGCCAGCAGCTTGGATGGGACAGGGCCCTACGAGCAGTACTTC	CASSLDGTGPYEQYF
many	-	TRBV6-5	TRBJ2-1	TGTGCCAGCAGTTACTCGACCTTATTTGACGAGCAGTTCTTC	CASSYSTLFDEQFF
many	-	TRBV20-1	TRBJ1-5	TGCAGTGCCCCTGGCCTGGGGATAAGCAATCAGCCCCAGCATTTT	CSAPGLGISNQPQHF
-	-	TRBV11-2	TRBJ1-1	TGTGCCAGCAGCTTACACCGACAGACTAACACTGAAGCTTTCTTT	CASSLHRQTNTEAFF
-	TRBD2	TRBV7-2	TRBJ2-1	TGTGCCAGCACCCGGACTAGCCTCTACGATGAGCAGTTCTTC	CASTRTSLYDEQFF
many	TRBD1	TRBV11-2	TRBJ1-2	TGTGCCAGCAGCTTAGGGGGACAGTCCGGCTACACCTTC	CASSLGGQSGYTF
many	-	TRBV3-1	TRBJ2-7	TGTGCCAGCAGCCAAGGGTCCCGACGCGAGCAGTACTTC	CASSQGSRREQYF
-	-	TRBV11-3	TRBJ1-2	TGTGCCAGCAGCCTACGACCGCCGGGACGGACGAATGGCTACACCTTC	CASSLRPPGRTNGYTF
many	-	TRBV18	TRBJ1-5	TGTGCCAGCTTAACCCGGACAGCCCACCAGCCCCAGCATTTT	CASLTRTAHQPQHF
few	TRBD2	TRBV10-3	TRBJ2-7	TGTGCCATCAGTGAGTCCCGGGATAGCGGGGGGCCCCACGAGCAGTACTTC	CAISESRDSGGPHEQYF
few	-	TRBV29-1	TRBJ2-7	TGCAGCGTTGAAGGTCTCTCCTCCACTCCCTACGAGCAGTACTTC	CSVEGLSSTPYEQYF